This entry lists 30 T cell receptor beta chains sequenced from one sample in a study of blood T cell repertoires in COVID-19. Assay: immunoSEQ multiplex PCR; the TCRdb copy retains only in-frame clones and omits some. Among approximately 200,000 clones listed, approximately 94% were seen once. Sequenced: peripheral blood. Receptor source: a man younger than 40 with COVID-19, enrolled during active disease.

The chain combines TRBV4-1 with TRBJ2-7, with 9 bases matching TRBD1. With V trimmed by 5 bases and J by 5 bases, 7 bases remained unmatched. The length of the CDR3 is 14 residues. The germline V gene has CDR1 MGHRA and CDR2 YSYEKL. The CDR3 sequence: CASSEWTGEDEQYF. The CDR3 DNA is TGCGCCAGCAGCGAGTGGACAGGGGAGGACGAGCAGTACTTC.

This sequence joins TRBV4-2 and TRBJ1-2, with 8 bases that match TRBD1. CDR1 LGHNA and CDR2 YNFKEQ come from the germline V gene. This CDR3 contains 16 residues. V lost 1 base, J lost 2 bases, and 6 bases stayed unmatched. The CDR3 bases are TGTGCCAGCAGCCAAGGTCCGAGGACAGGGAACTATGGCTACACCTTC. Protein sequence: CASSQGPRTGNYGYTF.

The chain combines TRBV9 with TRBJ2-2; TRBD1 agrees at 7 bases. The CDR3 contains 17 residues. J was trimmed by 6 bases and V by 3 bases; bases with no gene match: 14. Germline values: CDR1 SGDLS, CDR2 YYNGEE. CDR3 residues: CASSETSGQGVPGELFF. The CDR3 nucleotides read TGTGCCAGCAGCGAGACGAGTGGGCAGGGGGTGCCCGGGGAGCTGTTTTTT.

This chain connects TRBV7-3 to TRBJ1-2; TRBD1 aligns across 11 bases. The CDR3 loop spans 15 amino acids. Per the germline V gene, CDR1 is SGHTA and CDR2 is FQGTGA. With V trimmed by 0 bases and J by 5 bases, 2 bases remained unmatched. CDR3: CASSLTGTGGYGYTF. The DNA for the CDR3 is TGTGCCAGCAGCTTAACGGGGACAGGGGGGTATGGCTACACCTTC.

The J gene is TRBJ1-2, the V gene TRBV6-6; 7 bases match TRBD1. CDR1 and CDR2 (germline): MNHNY, SVGAGI (reference sequence). J was trimmed by 0 bases and V by 5 bases; bases with no gene match: 9. The CDR3 extends over 16 amino acids. For the CDR3, the DNA is TGTGCCAGCAGTCTGACAGGGACAACCCCTAACTATGGCTACACCTTC. It encodes CASSLTGTTPNYGYTF.

V gene TRBV6-1 combines with J gene TRBJ1-6; D is unresolved. Trimming stripped 2 bases from V and 9 bases from J, with 11 bases between. Germline V gene data show CDR1 as MNHNS and CDR2 as SASEGT. The CDR3 runs 14 residues. The CDR3: CASSELLSRSPLHF. For the CDR3, the DNA is TGTGCCAGCAGTGAACTGCTCTCGCGTTCACCCCTCCACTTT.

This clone was seen just once. The genes are TRBV5-6 and TRBJ2-1; 9 positions agree with TRBD2. V gave up 1 base and J gave up 9 bases; unmatched junction bases: 2. This CDR3 has 13 residues. Germline V gene sequence: CDR1 SGHDT, CDR2 YYEEEE. Here the CDR3 DNA reads TGTGCCAGCAGCTTGCGGACTAGCGCTGAGCAGTTCTTC. It is translated as CASSLRTSAEQFF.

This chain links TRBV2 with TRBJ1-1; 9 bases fit TRBD1. V was pared by 7 bases and J by 5 bases, with 8 bases of the junction left unmatched. From germline, CDR1 is SNHLY and CDR2 FYNNEI. This CDR3 comprises 14 residues. For the CDR3, the DNA is TGTGCCAGCACCAGAACAGGGGGCGCGACTGAAGCTTTCTTT. Encoded protein: CASTRTGGATEAFF.

The V gene is TRBV19, the J gene TRBJ2-2, with 9 bases matching TRBD2. Looked up from germline, CDR1 is LNHDA and CDR2 is SQIVND (reference sequence). The V and J ends lost 5 bases and 4 bases, in that order; junction bases with no gene match: 8. This CDR3 contains 16 residues. CDR3 sequence reads: CASSLRSGLATGELFF. The CDR3 region has the DNA TGTGCCAGTAGTTTACGCTCGGGACTAGCCACCGGGGAGCTGTTTTTT. The whole variable domain, filled in from reference TRBV19 and TRBJ2-2, reads DGGITQSPKYLFRKEGQNVTLSCEQNLNHDAMYWYRQDPGQGLRLIYYSQIVNDFQKGDIAEGYSVSREKKESFPLTVTSAQKNPTAFYLCASSLRSGLATGELFFGEGSRLTVL.

The chain links TRBV3-1 (or the pseudogene TRBV3-2) to TRBJ1-5; weak D call: TRBD1 (6 bases). The germline V gene encodes CDR1 LGHDT and CDR2 YNNKEL (reference sequence). V shed 0 bases and J shed 6 bases, with 18 bases lying between them. This CDR3 spans 17 amino acids. CDR3 sequence reads: CASSQDWSGGRGQPQHF. DNA for the CDR3: TGTGCCAGCAGCCAAGATTGGTCCGGGGGGCGAGGTCAGCCCCAGCATTTT.

The chain combines TRBV10-3 with TRBJ1-2; TRBD1 is a possible D gene (5 bases). Germline CDR1 is ENHRY and CDR2 is SYGVKD. This CDR3 contains 15 residues. V was shortened by 0 bases and J by 7 bases, with 15 bases between the two germline ends. CDR3 bases: TGTGCCATCAGTGAGTCTCAGGGATCTCTACGTGGCTACACCTTC. Residues: CAISESQGSLRGYTF.

The chain recombines TRBV6-5 with TRBJ1-2, with D hard to call. The CDR3 extends over 12 amino acids. Per the germline V gene, CDR1 is MNHEY and CDR2 is SVGAGI. V was cut by 6 bases and J by 4 bases, with 9 bases left in between. CDR3 coding DNA: TGTGCCAGCAGGTACAGCACCTATGGCTACACCTTC. It codes for CASRYSTYGYTF.

The rearrangement links TRBV29-1 to TRBJ1-3; no definite D call. The V end was cut by 3 bases, the J end by 4 bases, with 7 bases between. Looked up from germline, CDR1 is SQVTM and CDR2 is ANQGSEA. The CDR3 totals 12 residues. CDR3 DNA sequence: TGCAGCGTTGACGGGTCCGGAAACACCATATATTTT. Translating gives CSVDGSGNTIYF.

A few counts support this clone. The chain recombines TRBV11-2 with TRBJ2-7, with TRBD1 matching 12 bases. The CDR3 extends over 17 amino acids. V lost 4 bases and J lost 4; bases outside the gene matches: 11. Germline assignment: CDR1 SGHAT and CDR2 FQNNGV. As DNA, the CDR3 is TGTGCCAGCAGCTCAACCCCGGGACAGGGGGCAACGTACGAGCAGTACTTC. This codes for CASSSTPGQGATYEQYF.

V and J are TRBV5-1 and TRBJ1-3, with D perhaps matching TRBD1 (5 bases). CDR1 and CDR2 from the germline V gene are SGHRS and YFSETQ. Deletions cut 4 bases from V and 4 bases from J, with 12 bases between. The CDR3 covers 14 residues. CDR3 sequence (DNA): TGCGCCAGCAGCCTTACAGGAGCCGGAAACACCATATATTTT. This translates into CASSLTGAGNTIYF.

This chain connects TRBV19 to TRBJ2-1, with TRBD2 as a possible D gene (5 bases). The length of the CDR3 is 15 residues. The germline gives CDR1 LNHDA, CDR2 SQIVND (reference sequence). V was shortened by 5 bases and J by 4 bases, with 15 bases between the two germline ends. The CDR3 spells CASSPSSRYYNEQFF. The CDR3 region has the DNA TGTGCCAGTAGTCCCTCTAGCCGATATTACAATGAGCAGTTCTTC.

The chain links TRBV6-6 to TRBJ1-5, with TRBD1 identical over 10 bases. Germline CDR1 is MNHNY and CDR2 is SVGAGI (reference sequence). This CDR3 has 17 residues. The V and J ends lost 5 bases and 0 bases, in that order; junction bases with no gene match: 7. CDR3 sequence reads: CASSRDRGAYSNQPQHF. Written as DNA, the CDR3 is TGTGCCAGCAGTCGGGACAGGGGCGCCTATAGCAATCAGCCCCAGCATTTT.

V usage is TRBV10-2 and J usage is TRBJ2-7, with TRBD1 matching over 7 bases. V lost 4 bases to trimming and J lost 0 bases; unmatched junction nucleotides: 6. This CDR3 has 15 residues. Germline-derived CDR1 and CDR2 are WSHSY and SAAADI. CDR3 DNA sequence: TGCGCCAGCAGTGTCGGACAGGCCACCTCCTACGAGCAGTACTTC. Its translation is CASSVGQATSYEQYF.

Here the CDR3 reads CASTRQGYSYQETQYF. In nucleotides, the CDR3 is TGTGCCAGCACCCGACAGGGTTATTCGTACCAAGAGACCCAGTACTTC. The chain recombines TRBV2 with TRBJ2-5, with TRBD1 identical over 7 bases. V was pared by 7 bases and J by 0 bases, with 11 bases of the junction left unmatched. Germline CDR1 SNHLY, CDR2 FYNNEI. This CDR3 is 16 amino acids long.

The rearrangement joins TRBV5-4 to TRBJ2-1; 9 bases are a match to TRBD1. The CDR3 totals 15 residues. In germline, CDR1 is SGHNT, CDR2 YYREEE (reference sequence). V dropped 1 base and J dropped 4; count of bases not matched to a gene: 3. The CDR3: CASSLQGTGYNEQFF. As DNA, the CDR3 is TGTGCCAGCAGCTTGCAGGGGACAGGGTACAATGAGCAGTTCTTC. The full variable domain, rest sourced from reference TRBV5-4 and TRBJ2-1, is ETGVTQSPTHLIKTRGQQVTLRCSSQSGHNTVSWYQQALGQGPQFIFQYYREEENGRGNFPPRFSGLQFPNYSSELNVNALELDDSALYLCASSLQGTGYNEQFFGPGTRLTVL.

The CDR3 protein is CASRWRTTNEKLFF. In DNA form, the CDR3 reads TGTGCCAGCAGGTGGAGAACAACTAATGAAAAACTGTTTTTT. The chain couples TRBV13 to TRBJ1-4, with no clear D. The CDR3 has 14 residues. Germline V gene lookup returns CDR1 PRHDT and CDR2 FYEKMQ (reference sequence). Trimming pared 6 bases from V and 0 bases from J, leaving 8 bases between.

V is TRBV27 and J is TRBJ1-2; TRBD1 matches at 11 bases. The CDR3 sequence is 14 residues long. The V gene end was trimmed by 4 bases and the J gene end by 6 bases; junction bases not matched to a gene: 4. From germline, CDR1 is MNHEY and CDR2 SMNVEV (reference sequence). CDR3 residues: CASSSRTGGHGYTF. The CDR3 nucleotides are TGTGCCAGCAGTTCAAGGACAGGGGGCCATGGCTACACCTTC.

This sequence joins TRBV2 and TRBJ1-5; no reliable D call. Trimming removed 3 bases at V and 9 bases at J, with 12 bases between. The CDR3 spans 13 residues. Per the germline V gene, CDR1 is SNHLY and CDR2 is FYNNEI. The CDR3 sequence: CASSDDTARPQHF. The CDR3 DNA follows: TGTGCCAGCAGTGATGACACCGCTCGGCCCCAGCATTTT.

This chain joins TRBV5-4 and TRBJ2-3; 8 bases map to TRBD2. The CDR3 sequence is 15 residues long. V shed 2 bases, J shed 2 bases, and the junction held 4 bases outside the gene matches. Germline V gives CDR1 SGHNT, CDR2 YYREEE (reference sequence). The CDR3 sequence: CASSFSGADTDTQYF. CDR3 DNA sequence: TGTGCCAGCAGCTTTAGCGGGGCGGACACAGATACGCAGTATTTT. Complete variable domain (other parts from reference TRBV5-4 and TRBJ2-3): ETGVTQSPTHLIKTRGQQVTLRCSSQSGHNTVSWYQQALGQGPQFIFQYYREEENGRGNFPPRFSGLQFPNYSSELNVNALELDDSALYLCASSFSGADTDTQYFGPGTRLTVL.

In nucleotides, the CDR3 is TGTGCCAGCAGCGGGACAGGGGGAAGGTTTGGGGATACGCAGTATTTT. Residues: CASSGTGGRFGDTQYF. V and J are TRBV11-3 and TRBJ2-3, with 11 positions matching TRBD1. This CDR3 is 16 amino acids long. Germline V lookup: CDR1 SGHNT, CDR2 YENEEA. J was trimmed by 6 bases and V by 5 bases; bases with no gene match: 10.

This CDR3 reads CASSVGANTEAFF. The CDR3 DNA follows: TGTGCCAGCAGCGTAGGCGCCAACACTGAAGCTTTCTTT. The chain recombines TRBV9 with TRBJ1-1; no firm D call. Germline CDR1 is SGDLS and CDR2 is YYNGEE. CDR3 length equals 13 residues. V lost 0 bases, J lost 2 bases, and 5 bases lay in between.

V gene TRBV11-2 combines with J gene TRBJ2-3; the match to TRBD1 covers 7 bases. CDR3 length: 13 residues. The junction had 5 bases not matched to a gene; V was cut back by 1 base and J by 10 bases. CDR1 SGHAT and CDR2 FQNNGV come from the germline V gene. The chain's CDR3 is CASSLANRGPQYF. The DNA of the CDR3 is TGTGCCAGCAGCTTAGCGAACAGGGGCCCGCAGTATTTT.

The J gene is TRBJ1-3, the V gene TRBV6-5; 9 bases line up with TRBD1. This CDR3 has 14 residues. Germline loops: CDR1 MNHEY, CDR2 SVGAGI. The ends lost 2 bases at V and 8 bases at J; junction bases unmatched: 4. The CDR3 protein is CASSYADRGYTIYF. As DNA, the CDR3 is TGTGCCAGCAGTTACGCGGACAGGGGTTACACCATATATTTT.

The chain uses TRBV6-5 and TRBJ1-2, with D tentatively TRBD1 (5 bases). The CDR3 has 14 amino acids. The germline CDR1 and CDR2 sequences are MNHEY and SVGAGI. The V gene lost 0 bases and the J gene lost 6 bases, with 11 bases spanning the gap. In nucleotides, the CDR3 is TGTGCCAGCAGTTACTCGGAGGGGCGGAATGGCTACACCTTC. Protein sequence: CASSYSEGRNGYTF.

This clone has only one observation. V usage is TRBV5-1 and J usage is TRBJ2-7, with TRBD2 matching over 10 bases. V shed 7 bases, J shed 5 bases, and the junction held 9 bases outside the gene matches. The V gene's germline CDR1 is SGHRS and CDR2 YFSETQ. The CDR3 spans 14 residues. The CDR3 protein is CASGKAGGSHEQYF. For the CDR3, the DNA is TGCGCCAGCGGAAAAGCGGGGGGGAGCCACGAGCAGTACTTC.